This is a list of T cell receptor beta chains from one sample in a study of blood T cell repertoires in COVID-19. The table came from immunoSEQ multiplex PCR; TCRdb's copy has only in-frame clones and leaves some out. The sample consists of 45,000 to 55,000 clones, approximately 90% of them appearing once. Sample: peripheral blood. These receptor sequences come from a woman of 80 years or more with acute or convalescent COVID-19. The CDR3 runs from the conserved cysteine through the conserved F or W. Fields, in order: V gene, J gene, CDR3 protein.

TRBV19,TRBJ1-5,CASSIEGRRQPQHF
TRBV6-6,TRBJ1-5,CASRLTGGNQPQHF
TRBV2,TRBJ1-6,CASSVPGQSESPLHF
TRBV5-6,TRBJ1-3,CASSPTGVGNTIYF
TRBV7-2,TRBJ2-1,CASSPQQGSDEQFF
TRBV6-6,TRBJ1-5,CASTQDRENQPQHF
TRBV7-9,TRBJ2-1,CASSPWTSGGIEQFF
TRBV5-1,TRBJ1-4,CASSRWGQSNPSEKLFF
TRBV7-9,TRBJ2-5,CASSMVQTQETQYF
TRBV6-5,TRBJ1-1,CASSPIGGAVTEAFF
TRBV10-2,TRBJ2-2,CASSGLMNTGELFF
TRBV7-2,TRBJ1-1,CASSLVRNTEAFF
TRBV6-5,TRBJ2-7,CASSSSPQRAYEQYF
TRBV19,TRBJ2-1,CASSIRSLQFF
TRBV18,TRBJ2-5,CASSPPKGTGDEETQYF
TRBV7-8,TRBJ2-3,CASSPSTDTQYF
TRBV7-2,TRBJ2-4,CASISMGGSDIQYF
TRBV6-4,TRBJ1-3,CASSPDRDGNTIYF
TRBV7-6,TRBJ2-5,CASSFSTQQETQYF
TRBV28,TRBJ2-1,CASSPSFGEQFF
TRBV28,TRBJ2-4,CASRAIGVLAKNIQYF
TRBV19,TRBJ2-6,CASSIDGPRGEGTIAGANVLTF
TRBV5-1,TRBJ1-2,CASNSGEDYGYTF
TRBV5-1,TRBJ1-5,CASSFDRGEPQHF
TRBV6-5,TRBJ2-5,CASNPAGIWGGTQYF
TRBV2,TRBJ1-1,CASSRDRVAEAFF
TRBV14,TRBJ2-5,CASSSDRYQETQYF
TRBV5-4,TRBJ1-2,CASSSPGQGGDYGYTF
TRBV14,TRBJ1-6,CASSQGRSPLHF
TRBV28,TRBJ2-3,CASSLLAGLRDTQYF
TRBV27,TRBJ2-2,CASSYWGPGELFF
TRBV19,TRBJ1-6,CASSGQGSPLHF
TRBV27,TRBJ1-1,CASSFAGNTEAFF
TRBV5-5,TRBJ2-5,CASRTPGTGGETQYF
TRBV2,TRBJ1-2,CASSQDRGLGYTF